This passage covers 17 T cell receptor beta chains from one sample sequenced in a study of T cell changes during pregnancy in multiple sclerosis. Clones were sequenced by immunoSEQ multiplex PCR, and TCRdb holds only the in-frame ones, with some missing. Altogether roughly 29,000 clones are present, roughly 89% being singletons, with the ten largest covering around 8%. This specimen consisted of CD8+ T cells from peripheral blood mononuclear cells, obtained before pregnancy. These receptors were obtained from a female donor with multiple sclerosis, enrolled in a pregnancy study.

This clone was seen a single time. This rearrangement joins TRBV5-5 to TRBJ1-5, with a weak D call TRBD1 (6 bases). The germline CDR1 and CDR2 sequences are SGHKS and YYEKEE (reference sequence). With 1 base removed from V and 7 bases from J, the gap between germline ends came to 24 bases. This CDR3 is 18 amino acids long. CDR3 in amino acids: CASSLFPTTGHISQPQHF. CDR3 nucleotide sequence: TGTGCCAGCAGCTTGTTCCCCACAACAGGGCATATAAGCCAGCCCCAGCATTTT.

V is TRBV11-1 and J is TRBJ1-1; D gene ambiguous. This CDR3 spans 14 amino acids. Deletions cut 5 bases from V and 5 bases from J, with 15 bases between. Germline CDR1 and CDR2: SGHAT and FQDESV (reference sequence). The CDR3 spells CASSPLLEWTEAFF. The CDR3 DNA sequence: TGTGCCAGCAGCCCCCTTCTGGAGTGGACTGAAGCTTTCTTT.

This rearrangement joins TRBV7-9 to TRBJ2-7; a weak D match, TRBD2 (6 bases). Trimming stripped 5 bases from V and 2 bases from J, with 10 bases between. Germline V lookup: CDR1 SEHNR, CDR2 FQNEAQ (reference sequence). This CDR3 is 13 amino acids long. Here the CDR3 reads CASSTGDPYEQYF. The CDR3 nucleotides are TGTGCCAGCAGCACGGGGGACCCCTACGAGCAGTACTTC.

This clone was counted once. CDR3 nucleotide sequence: TGTGCCAGCAGCCCGGGACTCAGAGAGACCCAGTACTTC. As protein: CASSPGLRETQYF. This chain connects TRBV7-9 to TRBJ2-5; possibly TRBD2 for D (6 bases). Germline CDR1 reads SEHNR; CDR2 reads FQNEAQ (reference sequence). The CDR3 extends over 13 amino acids. The ends were cut back, 5 bases at V and 4 bases at J, with 11 bases in the middle.

The V and J genes are TRBV6-6 and TRBJ2-7; 8 bases agree with TRBD2. The ends lost 0 bases at V and 3 bases at J; junction bases unmatched: 7. CDR1 is MNHNY and CDR2 is SVGAGI in the germline V gene (reference sequence). This CDR3 is 16 amino acids long. The CDR3 region has the DNA TGTGCCAGCAGTTACTCGGATAGCGGGGCCATCTACGAGCAGTACTTC. Translated, it gives CASSYSDSGAIYEQYF.

V and J are TRBV6-1 and TRBJ2-7; D is unclear. This CDR3 is 13 amino acids long. Germline V lookup: CDR1 MNHNS, CDR2 SASEGT. The V and J ends lost 3 bases and 3 bases respectively, with 9 bases between them. CDR3 nucleotides: TGTGCCAGCAGTGACGGATACTACTACGAGCAGTACTTC. Translating it yields CASSDGYYYEQYF.

The CDR3 nucleotides are TGTGCCAGCAGCTTCCGGGACAGCAATTCACCCCTCCACTTT. The encoded protein is CASSFRDSNSPLHF. The gene calls are TRBV7-3 and TRBJ1-6, with 7 bases matching TRBD1. CDR1 SGHTA and CDR2 FQGTGA come from the germline V gene. This CDR3 has 14 residues. After removal of 3 bases from V and 7 bases from J, the junction contained 3 bases not matched to a gene.

This chain connects TRBV9 to TRBJ2-1; a possible D gene is TRBD1 (5 bases). Germline V lookup: CDR1 SGDLS, CDR2 YYNGEE. CDR3 size: 15 residues. With 1 base removed from V and 7 bases from J, the gap between germline ends came to 15 bases. The CDR3 DNA follows: TGTGCCAGCAGCGTACAGGGAATGGGTATTAATGAGCAGTTCTTC. It specifies CASSVQGMGINEQFF.

As DNA, the CDR3 is TGCGCCAGCCGTACAGGGTACTCCTACGAGCAGTACTTC. As protein: CASRTGYSYEQYF. The chain combines TRBV10-2 with TRBJ2-7, with D perhaps matching TRBD1 (6 bases). CDR3 length: 13 residues. V shed 8 bases and J shed 0 bases, with 11 bases lying between them. CDR1 and CDR2 (germline): WSHSY, SAAADI.

The V and J genes are TRBV6-6 and TRBJ1-2; 8 bases align to TRBD1. The V and J ends lost 2 bases and 4 bases, in that order; junction bases with no gene match: 9. Germline V CDR1 and CDR2: MNHNY, SVGAGI (reference sequence). The CDR3 extends over 16 amino acids. CDR3 bases: TGTGCCAGCAGTTACACTCTGACAGGGGATATCTATGGCTACACCTTC. This sequence encodes CASSYTLTGDIYGYTF.

This chain's CDR3 is CASSGRVDTGELFF. In DNA, the CDR3 is TGTGCCAGCAGTGGCAGGGTTGACACCGGGGAGCTGTTTTTT. The chain employs TRBV6-4 and TRBJ2-2, with TRBD1 as a possible D gene (5 bases). The CDR3 loop spans 14 amino acids. Between the trimmed V and J ends, which lost 4 bases and 3 bases, there was a span of 9 bases. Germline V CDR1 and CDR2: MRHNA, SNTAGT.

The DNA of the CDR3 is TGTGCCACCAGCAGAGACCAGGAACCGCCTCAGCCCCAGCATTTT. Its translation is CATSRDQEPPQPQHF. This chain joins TRBV15 and TRBJ1-5; no reliable D call. The ends were cut back, 0 bases at V and 6 bases at J, with 12 bases in the middle. Germline CDR1 and CDR2: LNHNV and YYDKDF (reference sequence). CDR3 size: 15 residues. Drawing the rest from reference TRBV15 and TRBJ1-5, the complete variable domain is DAMVIQNPRYQVTQFGKPVTLSCSQTLNHNVMYWYQQKSSQAPKLLFHYYDKDFNNEADTPDNFQSRRPNTSFCFLDIRSPGLGDTAMYLCATSRDQEPPQPQHFGDGTRLSIL.

The chain is built from TRBV21-1 and TRBJ1-6. TRBV21-1 is a pseudogene locus. The CDR3 is 20 amino acids. CDR3 in amino acids: CASSKKGGLRGSSYNSPLHF. DNA of the CDR3: TGTGCCAGCAGCAAAAAGGGGGGGCTTAGGGGGAGCTCCTATAATTCACCCCTCCACTTT.

This CDR3 reads CASSDGGNTIYF. The CDR3 DNA reads as TGCGCCAGCAGTGACGGGGGAAACACCATATATTTT. The chain joins TRBV10-2 to TRBJ1-3, with unresolved D. The CDR3 extends over 12 amino acids. CDR1 and CDR2 from the germline V gene are WSHSY and SAAADI. Trimming took off 3 bases at V and 4 bases at J, with 4 bases between the two ends.

In this sample, this clone turned up once. This chain links TRBV7-9 with TRBJ2-3; TRBD2 agrees at 8 bases. This CDR3 has 15 amino acids. Germline V CDR1 and CDR2: SEHNR, FQNEAQ (reference sequence). V dropped 5 bases and J dropped 4; count of bases not matched to a gene: 8. The CDR3 is CASSPPSGGPDTQYF. Written as DNA, the CDR3 is TGTGCCAGCAGCCCACCCAGCGGGGGCCCAGATACGCAGTATTTT.

The chain employs TRBV27 and TRBJ1-1, with unresolved D. This CDR3 comprises 15 residues. V was trimmed by 0 bases and J by 1 base, leaving 9 bases between them. Germline CDR1 MNHEY, CDR2 SMNVEV (reference sequence). CDR3 amino acids: CASSLSSDWNTEAFF. The DNA for the CDR3 is TGTGCCAGCAGTTTATCGAGCGACTGGAACACTGAAGCTTTCTTT.

This clone was counted a single time. The V call is TRBV18, the J call TRBJ2-2; D might be TRBD1 (5 bases). This CDR3 is built from 16 residues. Trimming shortened V by 3 bases and J by 3 bases, and 14 bases separated the two germline ends. The germline CDR1 and CDR2 sequences are KGHSH and LQKENI. The CDR3 nucleotides are TGTGCCAGCTCACCCCAGCAAACAGGAGACACCGGGGAGCTGTTTTTT. It translates to CASSPQQTGDTGELFF.